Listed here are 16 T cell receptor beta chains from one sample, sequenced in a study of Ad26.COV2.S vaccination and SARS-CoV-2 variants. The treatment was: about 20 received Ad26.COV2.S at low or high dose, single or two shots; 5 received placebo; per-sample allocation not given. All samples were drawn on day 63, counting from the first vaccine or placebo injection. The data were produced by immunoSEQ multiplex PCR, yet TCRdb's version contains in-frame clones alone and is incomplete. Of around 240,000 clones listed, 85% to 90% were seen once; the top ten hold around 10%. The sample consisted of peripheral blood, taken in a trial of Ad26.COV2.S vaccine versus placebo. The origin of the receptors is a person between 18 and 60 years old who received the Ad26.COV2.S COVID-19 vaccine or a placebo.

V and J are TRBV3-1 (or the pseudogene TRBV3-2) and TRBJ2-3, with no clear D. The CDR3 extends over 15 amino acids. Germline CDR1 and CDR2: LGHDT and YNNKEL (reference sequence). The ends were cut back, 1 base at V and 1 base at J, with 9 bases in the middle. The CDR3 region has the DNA TGTGCCAGCAGCCAAGGGCCGGCCCGCACAGATACGCAGTATTTT. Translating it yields CASSQGPARTDTQYF.

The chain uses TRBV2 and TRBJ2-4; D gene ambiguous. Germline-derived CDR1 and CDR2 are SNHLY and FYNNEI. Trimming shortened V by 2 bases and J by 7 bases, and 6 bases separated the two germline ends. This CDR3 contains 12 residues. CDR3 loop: CASSEFTNIQYF. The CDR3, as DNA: TGTGCCAGCAGTGAATTCACGAACATTCAGTACTTC.

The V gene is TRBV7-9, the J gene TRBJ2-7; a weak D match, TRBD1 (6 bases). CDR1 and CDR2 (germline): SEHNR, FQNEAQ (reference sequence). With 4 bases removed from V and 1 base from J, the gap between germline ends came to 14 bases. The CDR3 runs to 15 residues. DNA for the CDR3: TGTGCCAGCAGCTCAGGACAGACGTTTTCCTACGAGCAGTACTTC. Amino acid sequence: CASSSGQTFSYEQYF.

Written as DNA, the CDR3 is TGTGCCAGCAGCTTAGCCCTCGGCGGGGAGCTGTTTTTT. Its protein product is CASSLALGGELFF. This chain joins TRBV7-2 and TRBJ2-2, with no clear D. The germline V gene encodes CDR1 SGHTA and CDR2 FQGNSA. The CDR3 is made up of 13 amino acids. Between the trimmed V and J ends, which lost 0 bases and 7 bases, there was a span of 6 bases.

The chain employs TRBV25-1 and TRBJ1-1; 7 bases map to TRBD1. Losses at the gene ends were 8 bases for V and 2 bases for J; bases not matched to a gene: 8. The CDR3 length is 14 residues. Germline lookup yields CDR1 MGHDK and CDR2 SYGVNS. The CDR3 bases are TGTGCCAGCGGGGTTGGGACAGCAAACACTGAAGCTTTCTTT. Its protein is CASGVGTANTEAFF.

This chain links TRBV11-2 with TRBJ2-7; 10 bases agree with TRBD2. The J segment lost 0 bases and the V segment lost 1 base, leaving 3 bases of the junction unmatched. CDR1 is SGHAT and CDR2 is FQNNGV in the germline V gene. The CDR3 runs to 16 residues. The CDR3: CASSLVSSGGSYEQYF. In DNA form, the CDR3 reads TGTGCCAGCAGCTTAGTATCTAGCGGGGGCTCCTACGAGCAGTACTTC.

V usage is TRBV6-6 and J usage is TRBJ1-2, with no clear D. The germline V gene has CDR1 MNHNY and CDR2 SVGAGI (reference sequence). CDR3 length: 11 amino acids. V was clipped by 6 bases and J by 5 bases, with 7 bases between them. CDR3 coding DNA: TGTGCCAGCAGGACCTCTTATGGCTACACCTTC. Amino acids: CASRTSYGYTF.

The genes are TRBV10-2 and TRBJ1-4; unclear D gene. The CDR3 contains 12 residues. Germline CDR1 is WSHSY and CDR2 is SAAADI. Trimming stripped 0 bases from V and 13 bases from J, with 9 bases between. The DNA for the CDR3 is TGCGCCAGCAGTGAGTCCGGGCGGGGACTGTTTTTT. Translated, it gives CASSESGRGLFF.

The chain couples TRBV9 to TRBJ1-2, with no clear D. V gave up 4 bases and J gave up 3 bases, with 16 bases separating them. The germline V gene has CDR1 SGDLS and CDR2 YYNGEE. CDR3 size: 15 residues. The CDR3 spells CASSPNPGVYYGYTF. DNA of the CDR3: TGTGCCAGCAGCCCAAACCCCGGGGTATACTATGGCTACACCTTC.

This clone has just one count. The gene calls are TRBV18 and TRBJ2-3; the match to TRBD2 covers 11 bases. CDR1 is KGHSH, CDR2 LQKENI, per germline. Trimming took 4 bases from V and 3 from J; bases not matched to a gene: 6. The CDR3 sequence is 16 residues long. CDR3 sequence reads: CASSHLAGGPTDTQYF. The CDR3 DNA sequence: TGTGCCAGCTCACATCTAGCGGGGGGACCTACAGATACGCAGTATTTT.

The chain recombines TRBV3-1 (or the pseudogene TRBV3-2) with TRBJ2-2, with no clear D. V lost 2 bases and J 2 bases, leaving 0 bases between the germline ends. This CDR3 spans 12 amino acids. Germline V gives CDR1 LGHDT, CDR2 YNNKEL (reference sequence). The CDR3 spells CASSQNTGELFF. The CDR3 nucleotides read TGTGCCAGCAGCCAAAACACCGGGGAGCTGTTTTTT.

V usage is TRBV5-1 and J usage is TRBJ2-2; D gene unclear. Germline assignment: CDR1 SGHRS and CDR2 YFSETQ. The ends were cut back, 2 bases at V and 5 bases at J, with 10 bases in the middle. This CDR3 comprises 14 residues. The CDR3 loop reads CASSFPTGTGELFF. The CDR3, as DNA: TGCGCCAGCAGCTTCCCGACTGGGACCGGGGAGCTGTTTTTT.

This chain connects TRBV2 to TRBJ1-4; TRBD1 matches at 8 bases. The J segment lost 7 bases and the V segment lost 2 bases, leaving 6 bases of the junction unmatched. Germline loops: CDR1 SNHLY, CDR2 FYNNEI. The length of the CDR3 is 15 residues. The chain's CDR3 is CASSEPQGVTEKLFF. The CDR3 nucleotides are TGTGCCAGCAGTGAACCACAGGGGGTAACTGAAAAACTGTTTTTT.

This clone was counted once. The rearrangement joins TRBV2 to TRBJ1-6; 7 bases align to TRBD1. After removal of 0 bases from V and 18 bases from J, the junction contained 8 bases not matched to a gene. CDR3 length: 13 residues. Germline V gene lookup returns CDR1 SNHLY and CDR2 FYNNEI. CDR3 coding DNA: TGTGCCAGCAGTGAAGCGGGGGGGACAGAGCACCACTTT. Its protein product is CASSEAGGTEHHF.

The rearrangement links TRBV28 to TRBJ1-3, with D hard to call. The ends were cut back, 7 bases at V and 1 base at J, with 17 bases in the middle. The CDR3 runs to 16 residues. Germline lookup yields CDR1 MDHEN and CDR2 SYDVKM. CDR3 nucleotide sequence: TGTGCCAGCATCTTATCACCCCGCGGGTCTGGAAACACCATATATTTT. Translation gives CASILSPRGSGNTIYF.

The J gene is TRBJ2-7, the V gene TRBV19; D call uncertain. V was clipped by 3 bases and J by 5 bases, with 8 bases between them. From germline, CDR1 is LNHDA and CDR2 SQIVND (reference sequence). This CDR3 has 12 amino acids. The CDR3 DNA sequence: TGTGCCAGTAGTATTAGCACAAACGAGCAGTACTTC. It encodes CASSISTNEQYF.